The entry below describes one T cell receptor beta chain. Its antigen is currently unknown. The germline CDR1 and CDR2 sequences are LGHNA and YSLEER. The V end lost 0 bases, the J end lost 4 bases, and 18 bases lay between the germline ends. CDR3 length: 17 residues. Repertoires were generated with immunoSEQ multiplex PCR, while TCRdb's copy carries only in-frame clones and drops some. This sample has more than 150,000 clones, with 90% found just once. This sample stems from a study of T cell responses to AZD1222 COVID-19 vaccine. The study, taken as a whole, reports: White British people made up most donors, females outnumbered males, and clonal diversity was possibly underestimated. It was only 6 or 7 AZD1222 recipients who were seropositive at baseline. Spike-specific TCR depth and breadth grew after two AZD1222 doses.

The chain employs TRBV4-3 and TRBJ1-2; no definite D call. This clonotype was obtained from an adult in good health. Sample: peripheral blood, taken on day 0 of AZD1222 vaccination. Written as DNA, the CDR3 is TGCGCCAGCAGCCAAGAGCAACGGAGCTCCCTGGGCTATGGCTACACCTTC. The encoded protein is CASSQEQRSSLGYGYTF.